Below, one T cell receptor (beta chain) is given with its context. The source of the sample is a study of radiation and T cells in renal cell carcinoma. The repertoire was sequenced with immunoSEQ multiplex PCR; TCRdb's copy has only in-frame clones and lacks some. Found here are roughly 120,000 clones, approximately 82% of them singletons; the top ten hold approximately 3%. Stated time point: baseline pretreatment blood. Treatment noted: 15 Gy SBRT to primary tumor, nephrectomy 4 weeks later. CDR3 size: 14 residues. V was pared by 1 base and J by 5 bases, with 3 bases of the junction left unmatched. Per the germline V gene, CDR1 is MNHNS and CDR2 is SASEGT.

The J gene is TRBJ1-1, the V gene TRBV6-1; 8 positions match TRBD1. Sequences were derived from blood, sampled from a patient whose treatment included radiotherapy and nephrectomy. This TCR derives from a woman in her fifties or sixties with renal cell carcinoma. The CDR3 sequence: CASSEVDRETEAFF. CDR3 nucleotide sequence: TGTGCCAGCAGTGAAGTGGACAGGGAGACTGAAGCTTTCTTT.